Each of the 23 T cell receptor beta chains below was sequenced from the same sample in a study of CD8 T cells in Susac syndrome. Reverse transcription of about 0.5 to 1 ug RNA used random hexamers. Using its own MiXCR run on the immunoSEQ multiplex PCR reads, TCRdb lists one record per CDR3 protein. This sample carries 100,000 or so distinct CDR3 sequences, 85% to 95% of them seen once, and the ten largest clones take about 0.12%. Sequencing was performed on CD8+ T cells from PBMCs. These receptors originate from a human donor in good health.

As DNA, the CDR3 is TGCAGCGCACAGGGCCCCCAGGCCGAGCAGTACTTC. It encodes CSAQGPQAEQYF. The J gene is TRBJ2-7, the V gene TRBV20-1; tentative D call: TRBD1 (6 bases). The CDR3 consists of 12 residues. In germline, CDR1 is DFQATT, CDR2 SNEGSKA (reference sequence).

V usage is TRBV20-1 and J usage is TRBJ1-3; D not resolved. The germline V gene has CDR1 DFQATT and CDR2 SNEGSKA (reference sequence). This CDR3 contains 15 residues. The germline V and J ends were trimmed by 0 bases and 1 base, with 10 bases remaining between them. In nucleotides, the CDR3 is TGCAGTGCTAGAGACCGATGGGCATCTGGAAACACCATATATTTT. Its protein product is CSARDRWASGNTIYF.

This chain links TRBV29-1 with TRBJ2-5, with D unresolved. V lost 5 bases and J 2 bases, leaving 12 bases between the germline ends. This CDR3 contains 13 residues. Per the germline V gene, CDR1 is SQVTM and CDR2 is ANQGSEA. CDR3 loop: CSVNVAAQETQYF. In DNA form, the CDR3 reads TGCAGCGTTAATGTGGCGGCTCAAGAGACCCAGTACTTC.

This clonotype was counted between two and nine times. The genes are TRBV15 and TRBJ2-7; either TRBD1 or TRBD2 may supply D (5 bases each). The CDR3 contains 14 residues. V lost 0 bases to trimming and J lost 6 bases, with 12 bases between them. The germline CDR1 and CDR2 sequences are LNHNV and YYDKDF (reference sequence). CDR3 loop: CATSRDRGGREQYF. The CDR3 nucleotides read TGTGCCACCAGCAGAGATCGGGGCGGACGCGAGCAGTACTTC.

The chain couples TRBV6-4 to TRBJ2-1; the match to TRBD2 covers 11 bases. This CDR3 is 17 amino acids long. After removal of 5 bases from V and 4 bases from J, the junction contained 10 bases not matched to a gene. The V gene's germline CDR1 is MRHNA and CDR2 SNTAGT. The CDR3 loop is CASSPSGLAVHYNEQFF. CDR3 coding DNA: TGTGCCAGCAGTCCTTCGGGACTAGCGGTACATTACAATGAGCAGTTCTTC.

This clonotype was detected only once. The CDR3 DNA reads as TGTGCCAGCAGCCCCCCCCCGGGGGCATACTACGAGCAGTACTTC. It encodes CASSPPPGAYYEQYF. V gene TRBV3-1 combines with J gene TRBJ2-7; D is tentatively TRBD1 or TRBD2 (6 bases each). V lost 4 bases and J 3 bases, leaving 16 bases between the germline ends. CDR1 and CDR2 from the germline V gene are LGHDT and YNNKEL (reference sequence). This CDR3 spans 15 amino acids.

V gene TRBV20-1 combines with J gene TRBJ2-3, with D possibly being TRBD1 (6 bases). Trimming pared 6 bases from V and 15 bases from J, leaving 22 bases between. Germline loops: CDR1 DFQATT, CDR2 SNEGSKA (reference sequence). The CDR3 extends over 12 amino acids. The DNA of the CDR3 is TGCAGTGCCCCGAAAGCCTTCGGGACACAATATTTT. Translated, it gives CSAPKAFGTQYF.

CDR3 nucleotides: TGTGCCAGCAGTCTGTCTAGCGGGGGGAACTACGAGCAGTACTTC. Amino acid sequence: CASSLSSGGNYEQYF. The chain couples TRBV12-3 or TRBV12-4 to TRBJ2-7; 11 positions match TRBD2. Trimming at V came to 5 bases and at J to 3 bases, leaving 6 bases not matched to a gene. The CDR3 contains 15 residues.

This clonotype has a handful of counts. The chain carries TRBV7-9 and TRBJ2-7; 8 bases map to TRBD2. Germline CDR1 reads SEHNR; CDR2 reads FQNEAQ (reference sequence). This CDR3 is 13 amino acids long. Trimming removed 7 bases from V and 3 bases from J; junction bases left unmatched: 5. The CDR3 DNA sequence: TGTGCCAGCACCCTCGGGGGGGGCTACGAGCAGTACTTC. It specifies CASTLGGGYEQYF.

This clonotype was recorded a few times. The chain joins TRBV7-9 to TRBJ2-7; D ambiguous. CDR1 and CDR2 from the germline V gene are SEHNR and FQNEAQ (reference sequence). V was cut by 1 base and J by 0 bases, with 7 bases left in between. The CDR3 loop spans 14 amino acids. The CDR3 protein is CASSLGRDSYEQYF. As DNA, the CDR3 is TGTGCCAGCAGCTTAGGTCGAGACTCCTACGAGCAGTACTTC.

This chain uses TRBV6-5 with TRBJ1-2; 7 bases map to TRBD1. Unmatched junction bases numbered 10, after V lost 9 bases and J lost 0 bases. The CDR3 has 15 amino acids. From germline, CDR1 is MNHEY and CDR2 SVGAGI. CDR3 DNA: TGTGCCAGAGATGGCTTCGGGACAGCTAACTATGGCTACACCTTC. This sequence encodes CARDGFGTANYGYTF.

The V call is TRBV7-2, the J call TRBJ2-4, with 7 bases matching TRBD2. CDR1 SGHTA and CDR2 FQGNSA come from the germline V gene. This CDR3 is built from 15 residues. Losses at the gene ends were 1 base for V and 5 bases for J; bases not matched to a gene: 5. The CDR3 DNA reads TGTGCCAGCAGCTTAGGGGGAGGACTAGAAAACATTCAGTACTTC. This translates into CASSLGGGLENIQYF.

The V call is TRBV27, the J call TRBJ2-7; 8 bases are a match to TRBD2. This CDR3 is built from 16 residues. Unmatched junction bases numbered 10, after V lost 6 bases and J lost 0 bases. Germline V lookup: CDR1 MNHEY, CDR2 SMNVEV (reference sequence). CDR3 DNA: TGTGCCAGCAGCCCCATTCCAAGCGGGAGCTCCTACGAGCAGTACTTC. Residues: CASSPIPSGSSYEQYF.

This chain uses TRBV11-2 with TRBJ2-3; D tentatively reads TRBD1 or TRBD2 (6 bases each). Germline assignment: CDR1 SGHAT and CDR2 FQNNGV. This CDR3 is 20 amino acids long. The ends were cut back, 3 bases at V and 0 bases at J, with 25 bases in the middle. As DNA, the CDR3 is TGTGCCAGCAGCTTTTTTAGGGGGAGGCCCGACCCTGCTAGCACAGATACGCAGTATTTT. Translating gives CASSFFRGRPDPASTDTQYF. Drawing the rest from reference TRBV11-2 and TRBJ2-3, the complete variable domain is EAGVAQSPRYKIIEKRQSVAFWCNPISGHATLYWYQQILGQGPKLLIQFQNNGVVDDSQLPKDRFSAERLKGVDSTLKIQPAKLEDSAVYLCASSFFRGRPDPASTDTQYFGPGTRLTVL.

This chain uses TRBV12-3 or TRBV12-4 with TRBJ2-1; D uncertain. This CDR3 is built from 14 residues. V was clipped by 6 bases and J by 0 bases, with 9 bases between them. CDR3 nucleotide sequence: TGTGCCAGCAGGTCAGAGAGCTCCTACAATGAGCAGTTCTTC. The encoded protein is CASRSESSYNEQFF.

This chain joins TRBV12-3 or TRBV12-4 and TRBJ2-7, with D perhaps TRBD2 (6 bases). V gave up 3 bases and J gave up 2 bases, with 11 bases separating them. The CDR3 sequence is 14 residues long. Written as DNA, the CDR3 is TGTGCCAGCAGTTTTAGCGGCAGGCCCTACGAGCAGTACTTC. Protein product: CASSFSGRPYEQYF.

CDR3 nucleotides: TGTGCCAGCAGTTACTCAGTATTCAGCAGCGCCTTCTCTGGAAACACCATATATTTT. Translating it yields CASSYSVFSSAFSGNTIYF. The chain has TRBV6-5 and TRBJ1-3; D is ambiguous. The CDR3 has 19 residues. Deletions cut 0 bases from V and 0 bases from J, with 18 bases between. The V gene's germline CDR1 is MNHEY and CDR2 SVGAGI.

The gene calls are TRBV3-1 and TRBJ2-1; 10 bases are shared with TRBD1. Per the germline V gene, CDR1 is LGHDT and CDR2 is YNNKEL (reference sequence). The CDR3 has 15 residues. V shed 4 bases, J shed 7 bases, and the junction held 7 bases outside the gene matches. The CDR3 region is CASSPGTGAGNEQFF. CDR3 bases: TGTGCCAGCAGCCCCGGGACAGGGGCCGGGAATGAGCAGTTCTTC.

The chain uses TRBV10-3 and TRBJ1-1; perhaps TRBD1 as D (5 bases). The CDR3 is made up of 13 amino acids. V lost 8 bases and J lost 0, with 10 bases in between. Germline CDR1 and CDR2: ENHRY and SYGVKD. CDR3: CAIHQGLNTEAFF. In DNA, the CDR3 is TGTGCCATCCACCAGGGTCTGAACACTGAAGCTTTCTTT.

The chain couples TRBV12-3 or TRBV12-4 to TRBJ1-1; D is unresolved. This CDR3 is 15 amino acids long. The V end lost 3 bases, the J end lost 4 bases, and 15 bases lay between the germline ends. Here the CDR3 reads CASSFFQHVSTEAFF. Written as DNA, the CDR3 is TGTGCCAGCAGTTTTTTCCAGCACGTGAGCACTGAAGCTTTCTTT.

This clonotype has a handful of counts. This chain uses TRBV11-1 with TRBJ2-2; D not resolved. Germline loops: CDR1 SGHAT, CDR2 FQDESV (reference sequence). The CDR3 covers 11 residues. Trimming shortened V by 3 bases and J by 7 bases, and 3 bases separated the two germline ends. CDR3 amino acids: CASSFGGELFF. The CDR3 bases are TGTGCCAGCAGCTTCGGCGGGGAGCTGTTTTTT. Full variable domain (missing parts from reference TRBV11-1 and TRBJ2-2): EAEVAQSPRYKITEKSQAVAFWCDPISGHATLYWYRQILGQGPELLVQFQDESVVDDSQLPKDRFSAERLKGVDSTLKIQPAELGDSAMYLCASSFGGELFFGEGSRLTVL.

This chain uses TRBV3-1 with TRBJ2-3, with 7 bases that match TRBD2. Trimming took 4 bases from V and 0 from J; bases not matched to a gene: 7. Germline-derived CDR1 and CDR2 are LGHDT and YNNKEL (reference sequence). The CDR3 has 16 amino acids. The CDR3 loop reads CASSLFGSGSTDTQYF. The CDR3 nucleotides are TGTGCCAGCAGCCTTTTTGGTAGCGGGAGCACAGATACGCAGTATTTT.

This chain links TRBV29-1 with TRBJ1-1, with unresolved D. Germline assignment: CDR1 SQVTM and CDR2 ANQGSEA. The CDR3 has 12 amino acids. Between the trimmed V and J ends, which lost 5 bases and 3 bases, there was a span of 10 bases. CDR3 DNA: TGCAGCGTTTTATATAGGGACACTGAAGCTTTCTTT. Protein sequence: CSVLYRDTEAFF.